The clone carrying this T cell receptor (beta chain) was counted once. The antigen remains unidentified. These data come from a study of T cell clonotyping in hematopoietic cell transplantation. Overall study context: Pretransplant recipient samples were taken after cytoreduction. Study findings and constraints: Pathologically expanded recipient clonotypes increased progressively from day 30 to day 180 as diversity fell.

The repertoire was sequenced with immunoSEQ multiplex PCR; TCRdb's copy has only in-frame clones and lacks some. The table has tens of thousands of clones, 85% to 95% seen once. Sample time point: recipient sample about 28 days before transplant, after cytoreduction. V dropped 4 bases and J dropped 5; count of bases not matched to a gene: 5. The CDR3 covers 15 residues. CDR1 is SGHNT, CDR2 YYREEE, per germline (reference sequence). This chain links TRBV5-4 with TRBJ2-1; the match to TRBD2 covers 11 bases. This material consisted of peripheral blood mononuclear cells, taken before stem cell transplant. The receptor was derived from a man aged 45-65 years with acute myeloid leukemia. Some clones in this sample may be carry-over from other donors' samples. The DNA for the CDR3 is TGTGCCAGCAGCCCACTAGCGGGAGAGGACAATGAGCAGTTCTTC. It translates to CASSPLAGEDNEQFF. The full variable domain, in which reference TRBV5-4 and TRBJ2-1 provide the parts outside the CDR3, is ETGVTQSPTHLIKTRGQQVTLRCSSQSGHNTVSWYQQALGQGPQFIFQYYREEENGRGNFPPRFSGLQFPNYSSELNVNALELDDSALYLCASSPLAGEDNEQFFGPGTRLTVL.